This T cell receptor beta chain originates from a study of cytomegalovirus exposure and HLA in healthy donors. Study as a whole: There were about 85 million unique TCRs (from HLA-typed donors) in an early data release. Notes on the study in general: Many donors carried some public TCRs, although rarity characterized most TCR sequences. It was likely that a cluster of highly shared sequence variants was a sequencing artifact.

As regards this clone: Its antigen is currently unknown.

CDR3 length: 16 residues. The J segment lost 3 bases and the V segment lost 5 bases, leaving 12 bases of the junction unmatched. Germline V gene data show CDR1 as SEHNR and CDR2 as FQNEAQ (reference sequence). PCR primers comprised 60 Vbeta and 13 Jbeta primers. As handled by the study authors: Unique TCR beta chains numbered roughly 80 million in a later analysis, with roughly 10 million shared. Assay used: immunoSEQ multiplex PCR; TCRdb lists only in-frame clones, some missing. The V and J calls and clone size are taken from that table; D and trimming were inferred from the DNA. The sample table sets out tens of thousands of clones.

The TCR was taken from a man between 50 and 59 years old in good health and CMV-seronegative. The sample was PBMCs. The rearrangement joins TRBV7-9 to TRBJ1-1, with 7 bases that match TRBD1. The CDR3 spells CASSPYRQGFHTEAFF. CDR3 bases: TGTGCCAGCAGCCCATACCGACAGGGTTTTCACACTGAAGCTTTCTTT.